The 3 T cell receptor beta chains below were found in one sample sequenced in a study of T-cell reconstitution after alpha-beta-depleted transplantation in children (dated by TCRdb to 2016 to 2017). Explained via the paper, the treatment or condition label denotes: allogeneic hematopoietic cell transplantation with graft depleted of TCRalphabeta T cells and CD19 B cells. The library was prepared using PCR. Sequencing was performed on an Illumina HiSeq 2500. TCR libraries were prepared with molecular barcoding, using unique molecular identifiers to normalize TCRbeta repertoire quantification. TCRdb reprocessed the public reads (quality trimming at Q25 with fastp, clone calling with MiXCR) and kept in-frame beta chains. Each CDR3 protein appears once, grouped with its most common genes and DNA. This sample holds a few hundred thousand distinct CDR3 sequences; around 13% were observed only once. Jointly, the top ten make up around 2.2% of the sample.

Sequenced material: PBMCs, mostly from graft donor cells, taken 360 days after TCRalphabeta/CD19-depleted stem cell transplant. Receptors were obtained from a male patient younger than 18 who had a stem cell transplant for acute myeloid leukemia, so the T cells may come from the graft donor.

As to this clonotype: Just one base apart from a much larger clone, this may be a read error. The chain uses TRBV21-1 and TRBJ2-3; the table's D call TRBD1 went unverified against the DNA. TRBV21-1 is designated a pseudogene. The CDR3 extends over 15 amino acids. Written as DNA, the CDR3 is TGTGCCAGCAGCCGACAGGGGCTCCGGGCAGATACGCAGTATTTT. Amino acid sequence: CASSRQGLRADTQYF.

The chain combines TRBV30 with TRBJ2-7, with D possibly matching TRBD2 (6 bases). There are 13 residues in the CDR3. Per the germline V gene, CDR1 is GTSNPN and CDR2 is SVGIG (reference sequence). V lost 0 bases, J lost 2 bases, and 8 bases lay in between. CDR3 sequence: CAWSVRGTYEQYF. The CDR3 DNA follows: TGTGCCTGGAGTGTACGGGGGACCTACGAGCAGTACTTC.

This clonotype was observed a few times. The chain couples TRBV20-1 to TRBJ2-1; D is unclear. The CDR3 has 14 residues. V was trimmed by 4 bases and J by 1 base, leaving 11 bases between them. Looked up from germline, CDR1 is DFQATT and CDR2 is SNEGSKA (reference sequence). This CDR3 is CSAILLASYNEQFF. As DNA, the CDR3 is TGCAGTGCTATACTCCTCGCATCCTACAATGAGCAGTTCTTC.